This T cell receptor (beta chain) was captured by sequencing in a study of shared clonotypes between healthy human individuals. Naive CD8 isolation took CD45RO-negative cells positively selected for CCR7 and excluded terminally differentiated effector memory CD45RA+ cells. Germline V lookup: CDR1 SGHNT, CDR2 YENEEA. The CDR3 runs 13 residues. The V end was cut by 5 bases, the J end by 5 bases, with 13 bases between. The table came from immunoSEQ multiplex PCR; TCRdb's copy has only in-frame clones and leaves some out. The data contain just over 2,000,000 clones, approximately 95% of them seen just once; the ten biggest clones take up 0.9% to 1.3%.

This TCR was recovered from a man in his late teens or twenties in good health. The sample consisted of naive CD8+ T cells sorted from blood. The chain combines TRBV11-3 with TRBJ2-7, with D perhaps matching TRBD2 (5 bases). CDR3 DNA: TGTGCCAGCAGCCCCGAGGGTGTTCACGAGCAGTACTTC. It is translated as CASSPEGVHEQYF.